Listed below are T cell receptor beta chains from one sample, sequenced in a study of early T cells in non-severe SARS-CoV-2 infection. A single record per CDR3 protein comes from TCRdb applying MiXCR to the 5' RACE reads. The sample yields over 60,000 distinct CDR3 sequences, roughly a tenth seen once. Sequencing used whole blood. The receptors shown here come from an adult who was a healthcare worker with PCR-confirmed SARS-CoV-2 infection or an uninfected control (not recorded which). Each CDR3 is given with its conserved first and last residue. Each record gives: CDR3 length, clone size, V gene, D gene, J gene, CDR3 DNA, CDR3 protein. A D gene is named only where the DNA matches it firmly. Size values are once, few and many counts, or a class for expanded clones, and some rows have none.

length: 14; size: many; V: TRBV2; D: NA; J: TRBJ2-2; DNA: TGTGCCATTTCGGAGGGGAAAGGCACCGGGGAGCTGTTTTTT; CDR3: CAISEGKGTGELFF
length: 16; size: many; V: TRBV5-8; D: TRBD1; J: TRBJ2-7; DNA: TGTGCCAGCAGCCGTATTTTGAGGGGGCGAGACTACGAGCAGTACTTC; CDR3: CASSRILRGRDYEQYF
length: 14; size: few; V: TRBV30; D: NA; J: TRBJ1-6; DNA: TGTGCCTGGACCCTCCTCACGGAGAATTCACCCCTCCACTTT; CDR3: CAWTLLTENSPLHF
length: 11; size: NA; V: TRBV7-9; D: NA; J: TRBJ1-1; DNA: TGTGCCAGCAGCCCGGACAGTGAAGCTTTCTTT; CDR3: CASSPDSEAFF
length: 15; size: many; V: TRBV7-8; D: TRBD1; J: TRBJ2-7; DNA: TGTGCCAGCAGCGCGGGACAGGGGGCCTCCTACGAGCAGTACTTC; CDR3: CASSAGQGASYEQYF
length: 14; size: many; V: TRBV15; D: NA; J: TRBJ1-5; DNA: TGTGCCACCAGCAGGGACCTGGGGGAGCAGCCCCAGCATTTT; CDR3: CATSRDLGEQPQHF
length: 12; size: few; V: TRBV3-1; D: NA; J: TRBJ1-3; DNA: TGTGCCAGCAGCGGGGAGGGAAACACCATATATTTT; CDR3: CASSGEGNTIYF
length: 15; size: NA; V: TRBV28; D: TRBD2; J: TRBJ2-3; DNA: TGTGCCAGCGCCATCCGCGGGGGGGTCACAGATACGCAGTATTTT; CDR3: CASAIRGGVTDTQYF
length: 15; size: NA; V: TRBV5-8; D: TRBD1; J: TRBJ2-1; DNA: TGTGCCAGCAGCTTGTTTGGGACAGGGGACAATGAGCAGTTCTTC; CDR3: CASSLFGTGDNEQFF
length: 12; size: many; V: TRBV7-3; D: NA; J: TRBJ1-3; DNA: TGTGCCAGCAGCAAACAGGGAAACACCATATATTTT; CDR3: CASSKQGNTIYF
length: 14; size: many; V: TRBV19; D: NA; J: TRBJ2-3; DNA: TGTGCCAGTAGTCCGCGGGACTCCACAGATACGCAGTATTTT; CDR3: CASSPRDSTDTQYF
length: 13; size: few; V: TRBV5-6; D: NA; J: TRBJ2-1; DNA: TGTGCCAGCAGCTTGATTAGCTGGAATGAGCAGTTCTTC; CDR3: CASSLISWNEQFF
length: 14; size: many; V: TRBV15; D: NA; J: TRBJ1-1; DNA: TGTGCCACCAGCAGGGACAGCTACAACACTGAAGCTTTCTTT; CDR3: CATSRDSYNTEAFF
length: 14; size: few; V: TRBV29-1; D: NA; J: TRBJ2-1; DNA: TGCAGCGTTGTTTTGACAGGGTGGGGGGATGAGCAGTTCTTC; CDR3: CSVVLTGWGDEQFF
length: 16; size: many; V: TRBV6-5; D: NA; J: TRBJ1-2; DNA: TGTGCCAGCAGTTATGGAACCCCATCGCAAGTAAATGGCTACACCTTC; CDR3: CASSYGTPSQVNGYTF
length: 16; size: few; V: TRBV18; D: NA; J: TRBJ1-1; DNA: TGTGCCAGCTCACCACCCGCAACACCCCCCGAGTCTCTAGCTTTCTTT; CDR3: CASSPPATPPESLAFF
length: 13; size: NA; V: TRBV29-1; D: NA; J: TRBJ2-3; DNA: TGCAGCGTTCTTAGGGCGGGTACAGATACGCAGTATTTT; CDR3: CSVLRAGTDTQYF
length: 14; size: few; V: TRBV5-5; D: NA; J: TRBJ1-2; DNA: TGTGCCAGCAGCATAGCGGGACGTTTCGATGGCTACACCTTC; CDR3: CASSIAGRFDGYTF
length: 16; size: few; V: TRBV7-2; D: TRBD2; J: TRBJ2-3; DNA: TGTGCCAGCAGCCCGCAAGCGGGAGGGCGCACAGATACGCAGTATTTT; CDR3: CASSPQAGGRTDTQYF
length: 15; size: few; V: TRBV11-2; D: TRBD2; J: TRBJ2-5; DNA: TGTGCCAGCAGCCCGGGACTAGCGGTGAGAGAGACCCAGTACTTC; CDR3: CASSPGLAVRETQYF
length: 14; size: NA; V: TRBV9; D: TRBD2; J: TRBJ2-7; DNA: TGTGCCAGCAGCGCCGCGACTAGCGGGTACGAGCAGTACTTC; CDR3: CASSAATSGYEQYF
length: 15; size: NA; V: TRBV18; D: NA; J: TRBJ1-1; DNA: TGTGCCAGCTCACCACGAAAGGGGGAAGGCACTGAAGCTTTCTTT; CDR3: CASSPRKGEGTEAFF
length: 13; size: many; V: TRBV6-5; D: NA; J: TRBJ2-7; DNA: TGTGCCAGCAGACCCGGGACATACCACGAGCAGTACTTC; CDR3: CASRPGTYHEQYF
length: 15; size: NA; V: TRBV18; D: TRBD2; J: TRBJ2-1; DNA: TGTGCCGGCTCACCTAGCGGGGGGGCAACGAATGAGCAGTTCTTC; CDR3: CAGSPSGGATNEQFF
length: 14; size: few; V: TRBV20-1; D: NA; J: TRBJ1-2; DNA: TGCAGTGCTAGAGGTTATGACCTCGGTAGGGGCTACACCTTC; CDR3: CSARGYDLGRGYTF
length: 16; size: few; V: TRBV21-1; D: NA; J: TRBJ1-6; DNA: TGTGCCAGCAGTCCGACAGGGGCCACCTATAATTCACCCCTCCACTTT; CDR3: CASSPTGATYNSPLHF
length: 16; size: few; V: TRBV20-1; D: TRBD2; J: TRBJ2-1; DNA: TGCAGTGTTACTCGTAGCGGGGTTAGCTCCTACAATGAGCAGTTCTTC; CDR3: CSVTRSGVSSYNEQFF
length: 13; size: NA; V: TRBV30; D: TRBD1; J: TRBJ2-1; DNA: TGTGCCTGGAAGGACAGGGATATCAATGAGCAGTTCTTC; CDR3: CAWKDRDINEQFF
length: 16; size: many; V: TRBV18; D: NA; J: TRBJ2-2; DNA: TGTGCCAGCTCACCACCCGAACAGCTTTACACCGGGGAGCTGTTTTTT; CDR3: CASSPPEQLYTGELFF
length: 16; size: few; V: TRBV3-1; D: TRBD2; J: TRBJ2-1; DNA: TGTGCCAGCAGCCAAGAATTAGCGGGAGGGCCCAATGAGCAGTTCTTC; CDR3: CASSQELAGGPNEQFF
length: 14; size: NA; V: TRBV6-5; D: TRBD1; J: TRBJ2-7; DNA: TGTGCCAGCAGGGACTCCGGGACAGGGTCTCCCCAGTACTTC; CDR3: CASRDSGTGSPQYF
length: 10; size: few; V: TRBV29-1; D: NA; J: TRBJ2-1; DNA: TGCAGCGGAATAGTGAATGAGCAGTTCTTC; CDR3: CSGIVNEQFF
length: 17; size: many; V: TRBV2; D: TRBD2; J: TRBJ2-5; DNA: TGTGCCAGCAGGACTAGCGGGGACAGACTGCAGGGGGAGACCCAGTACTTC; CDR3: CASRTSGDRLQGETQYF
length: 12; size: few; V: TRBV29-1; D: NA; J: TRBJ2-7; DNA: TGCAGCGTTGTAGGGGGTAACTACGAGCAGTACTTC; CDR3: CSVVGGNYEQYF
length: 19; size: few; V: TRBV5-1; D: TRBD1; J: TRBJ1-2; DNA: TGCGCCAGCAGCTTCGAAATTGGGACAGGGGGAGAATATAACTATGGCTACACCTTC; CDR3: CASSFEIGTGGEYNYGYTF
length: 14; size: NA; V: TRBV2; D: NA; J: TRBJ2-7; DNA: TGTGCCAGCAGTGGACGCCTAGGGGGCTACGAGCAGTACTTC; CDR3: CASSGRLGGYEQYF
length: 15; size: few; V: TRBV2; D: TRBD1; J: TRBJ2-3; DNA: TGTGCCACAAAGACCGGGACAGGGTACACAGATACGCAGTATTTT; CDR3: CATKTGTGYTDTQYF
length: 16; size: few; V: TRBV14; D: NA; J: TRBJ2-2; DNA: TGTGCCAGCAGCCAAGACCGTATCCTCGCGGCCGGGGAGCTGTTTTTT; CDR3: CASSQDRILAAGELFF
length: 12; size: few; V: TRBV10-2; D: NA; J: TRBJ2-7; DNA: TGCGCCAGCAAAAACAGGGACTACGAGCAGTACTTC; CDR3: CASKNRDYEQYF
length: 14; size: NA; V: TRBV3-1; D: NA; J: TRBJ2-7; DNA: TGTGCCAGCAGCCAAAGAGACACATTCTACGAGCAGTACTTC; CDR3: CASSQRDTFYEQYF
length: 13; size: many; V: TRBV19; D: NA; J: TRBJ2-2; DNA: TGTGCCAGTAGTATGGGCTTTCCCGGGGAGCTGTTTTTT; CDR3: CASSMGFPGELFF
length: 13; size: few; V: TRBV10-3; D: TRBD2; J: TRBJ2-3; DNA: TGTGCCACCGGGACTAGCGGGAGCAATACGCAGTATTTT; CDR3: CATGTSGSNTQYF
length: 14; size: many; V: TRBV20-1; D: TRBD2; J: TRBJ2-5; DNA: TGCAGTGCTACCCCCGGGACTAACCAAGAGACCCAGTACTTC; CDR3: CSATPGTNQETQYF
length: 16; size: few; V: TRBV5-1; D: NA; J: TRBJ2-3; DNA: TGCGCCAGCAGCTCCGCCGTGGGGGGGCTCTCAGATACGCAGTATTTT; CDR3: CASSSAVGGLSDTQYF
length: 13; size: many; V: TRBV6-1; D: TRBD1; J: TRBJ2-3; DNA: TGTGCCAGCAGTGGACAGGGTTCAGATACGCAGTATTTT; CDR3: CASSGQGSDTQYF
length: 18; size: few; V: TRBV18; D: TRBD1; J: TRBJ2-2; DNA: TGTGCCAGCTCTCCCACCATTGGACAGGGACGGGACACCGGGGAGCTGTTTTTT; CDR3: CASSPTIGQGRDTGELFF
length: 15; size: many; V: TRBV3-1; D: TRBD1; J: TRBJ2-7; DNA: TGTGCCAGCAGCCCATCAAGGACAGGGACCTACGAGCAGTACTTC; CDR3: CASSPSRTGTYEQYF
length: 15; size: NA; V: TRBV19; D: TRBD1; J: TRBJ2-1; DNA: TGTGCCAGTGCCGGGCGGGACAGGGGATACAATGAGCAGTTCTTC; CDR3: CASAGRDRGYNEQFF
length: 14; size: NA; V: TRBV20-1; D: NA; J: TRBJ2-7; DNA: TGCAGTGCTAGACGCCTAGCGTTAGCCTACGAGCAGTACTTC; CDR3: CSARRLALAYEQYF
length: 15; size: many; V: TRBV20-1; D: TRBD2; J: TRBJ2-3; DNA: TGCAGTGCTGATAGACTAGCGGCGGACACAGATACGCAGTATTTT; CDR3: CSADRLAADTDTQYF
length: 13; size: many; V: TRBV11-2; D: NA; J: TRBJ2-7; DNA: TGTGCCAGCAGCTTAGGACTGATCTACGAGCAGTACTTC; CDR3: CASSLGLIYEQYF
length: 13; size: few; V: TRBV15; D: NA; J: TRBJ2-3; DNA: TGTGCCACCAGCAGACCTTCCGTAGATACGCAGTATTTT; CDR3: CATSRPSVDTQYF
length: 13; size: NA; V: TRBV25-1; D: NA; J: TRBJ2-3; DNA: TGTGCCAGCAGTGACTCAATCACAGATACGCAGTATTTT; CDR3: CASSDSITDTQYF